This entry lists 30 T cell receptor beta chains sequenced from one sample in a study of blood T cell repertoires in COVID-19. Libraries were prepared by immunoSEQ multiplex PCR; TCRdb keeps only in-frame clonotypes and omits some of them. Altogether about 99,000 clones are present, around 90% being singletons, with the ten largest covering 4.5% to 5.5%. Sequenced: peripheral blood. The receptor source for this set is a human donor in a cohort sampled during active COVID-19.

This chain links TRBV14 with TRBJ2-3; D remains unclear. The germline gives CDR1 SGHDN, CDR2 FVKESK. V was trimmed by 1 base and J by 1 base, leaving 6 bases between them. The length of the CDR3 is 14 residues. CDR3 DNA: TGTGCCAGCAGCCAAGTCAGTCGCACAGATACGCAGTATTTT. Residues: CASSQVSRTDTQYF.

The gene calls are TRBV14 and TRBJ1-4; D not resolved. Germline assignment: CDR1 SGHDN and CDR2 FVKESK. Trimming took 2 bases from V and 0 from J, leaving 7 bases between them. CDR3 length: 15 amino acids. In nucleotides, the CDR3 is TGTGCCAGCAGCCAACGACATGCAACTAATGAAAAACTGTTTTTT. Encoded protein: CASSQRHATNEKLFF.

This CDR3 reads CASSPYRGTQYF. The CDR3 DNA reads as TGTGCCAGCAGCCCCTACCGTGGGACCCAGTACTTC. This chain links TRBV11-2 with TRBJ2-5; D gene ambiguous. CDR3 length: 12 amino acids. Germline V CDR1 and CDR2: SGHAT, FQNNGV. With 5 bases removed from V and 7 bases from J, the gap between germline ends came to 11 bases.

A remark on this clone: At one end the junction does not follow the germline gene, possibly because of a read error. The rearrangement links TRBV19 to TRBJ2-2, with TRBD1 as a possible D gene (6 bases). Germline V gene lookup returns CDR1 LNHDA and CDR2 SQIVND (reference sequence). This CDR3 has 19 residues. Here the CDR3 DNA reads TGTGCCAGTAGGATAGATACACGCCGGGACACCCGGAACACCGGGGAGCTGTTTTTT. As protein: CASRIDTRRDTRNTGELFF.

The sample holds a few counts of this clone. J is TRBJ2-1 and V is TRBV7-2; possibly TRBD2 for D (5 bases). The CDR3 has 12 residues. CDR1 SGHTA and CDR2 FQGNSA come from the germline V gene. Trimming removed 2 bases from V and 8 bases from J, with 7 bases in between. CDR3 bases: TGTGCCAGCAGCTTAATGGGAGATGAGCAGTTCTTC. Translation: CASSLMGDEQFF.

The chain links TRBV5-1 to TRBJ2-2, with D perhaps matching TRBD2 (6 bases). Between the trimmed V and J ends, which lost 5 bases and 1 base, there was a span of 9 bases. Germline V gives CDR1 SGHRS, CDR2 YFSETQ. The CDR3 is 14 residues long. CDR3 residues: CASRGGLNTGELFF. CDR3 nucleotides: TGCGCCAGCAGGGGGGGACTGAACACCGGGGAGCTGTTTTTT.

This clone has a single count. The gene calls are TRBV23-1 and TRBJ2-5; the D is unclear. TRBV23-1 is an ORF; its function is uncertain. The length of the CDR3 is 14 residues. Trimming pared 7 bases from V and 3 bases from J, leaving 15 bases between. The CDR3 protein is CASIHLRPKETQYF. For the CDR3, the DNA is TGCGCCAGCATCCATTTGAGGCCAAAAGAGACCCAGTACTTC.

This chain uses TRBV19 with TRBJ1-1, with D perhaps TRBD1 (5 bases). The germline gives CDR1 LNHDA, CDR2 SQIVND (reference sequence). The CDR3 is 15 amino acids. The V and J ends lost 6 bases and 0 bases respectively, with 14 bases between them. The CDR3 loop reads CASRGPAVMNTEAFF. The CDR3 region has the DNA TGTGCCAGTAGGGGGCCGGCAGTAATGAACACTGAAGCTTTCTTT.

This chain connects TRBV28 to TRBJ2-7; tentatively, D is TRBD2 (5 bases). This CDR3 region has 12 residues. Germline CDR1 reads MDHEN; CDR2 reads SYDVKM. Trimming shortened V by 7 bases and J by 6 bases, and 13 bases separated the two germline ends. Here the CDR3 DNA reads TGTGCCAGCACCCCGGGGTTTAGCGAGCAGTACTTC. As protein: CASTPGFSEQYF.

The chain has TRBV13 and TRBJ2-7, with a weak D call TRBD2 (6 bases). Per germline, CDR1 PRHDT and CDR2 FYEKMQ (reference sequence). This CDR3 spans 19 amino acids. Trimming stripped 1 base from V and 0 bases from J, with 22 bases between. CDR3 protein: CASSLVGGRFDQGSYEQYF. CDR3 nucleotide sequence: TGTGCCAGCAGCTTAGTGGGGGGACGGTTCGACCAGGGCTCCTACGAGCAGTACTTC.

The gene calls are TRBV10-3 and TRBJ1-6, with 10 bases aligning to TRBD1. The V segment lost 4 bases and the J segment 7 bases; nucleotides outside the gene matches: 4. The CDR3 is 15 residues long. Germline-derived CDR1 and CDR2 are ENHRY and SYGVKD. CDR3 DNA sequence: TGTGCCATCAGTGTAAGGACAGGGGGGAATTCACCCCTCCACTTT. This translates into CAISVRTGGNSPLHF.

V usage is TRBV10-3 and J usage is TRBJ2-3; D may be TRBD2 (6 bases). This CDR3 spans 14 amino acids. Trimming took off 5 bases at V and 6 bases at J, with 15 bases between the two ends. From germline, CDR1 is ENHRY and CDR2 SYGVKD. The CDR3 here is CAISNLGGSDTQYF. CDR3 coding DNA: TGTGCCATCAGTAATCTGGGGGGATCGGATACGCAGTATTTT.

Here the CDR3 reads CASSPREVIHEQYF. CDR3 nucleotides: TGTGCCAGCAGCCCGAGAGAGGTAATCCACGAGCAGTACTTC. This rearrangement joins TRBV9 to TRBJ2-7, with D unclear. The CDR3 loop spans 14 amino acids. Germline V CDR1 and CDR2: SGDLS, YYNGEE. Trimming removed 4 bases at V and 5 bases at J, with 16 bases between.

This chain links TRBV7-8 with TRBJ2-3; D gene unclear. The V end lost 5 bases, the J end lost 3 bases, and 6 bases lay between the germline ends. The CDR3 is made up of 12 amino acids. CDR1 and CDR2 (germline): SGHVS, FQNEAQ. As DNA, the CDR3 is TGTGCCAGCAGCGCCGGGACAGATACGCAGTATTTT. The encoded protein is CASSAGTDTQYF. Full variable domain (rest looked up from reference TRBV7-8 and TRBJ2-3): GAGVSQSPRYKVAKRGQDVALRCDPISGHVSLFWYQQALGQGPEFLTYFQNEAQLDKSGLPSDRFFAERPEGSVSTLKIQRTQQEDSAVYLCASSAGTDTQYFGPGTRLTVL.

The rearrangement uses TRBV6-5 and TRBJ2-7; a weak D match, TRBD2 (6 bases). Between the trimmed V and J ends, which lost 0 bases and 5 bases, there was a span of 11 bases. CDR3 length: 14 residues. The germline gives CDR1 MNHEY, CDR2 SVGAGI. The CDR3 region has the DNA TGTGCCAGCAGTTACTCGGGGGGAGGAGACGAGCAGTACTTC. It is translated as CASSYSGGGDEQYF.

This clone has just one count. The chain recombines TRBV18 with TRBJ1-5, with 8 bases lining up with TRBD1. V shed 5 bases, J shed 7 bases, and the junction held 7 bases outside the gene matches. The V gene's germline CDR1 is KGHSH and CDR2 LQKENI. This CDR3 contains 14 residues. The CDR3 bases are TGTGCCAGCTCATCGCGGACAGGGCCGCAGCCCCAGCATTTT. This sequence encodes CASSSRTGPQPQHF.

This clone was recorded once. The rearrangement joins TRBV5-4 to TRBJ1-2, with D unresolved. CDR3 length: 16 residues. From germline, CDR1 is SGHNT and CDR2 YYREEE (reference sequence). V was shortened by 6 bases and J by 8 bases, with 26 bases between the two germline ends. CDR3 DNA: TGTGCCAGCAACCCCGAGGGATTTTCGAGGGCGGGAGGCTACACCTTC. Residues: CASNPEGFSRAGGYTF.

The rearrangement joins TRBV29-1 to TRBJ1-3; perhaps TRBD1 as D (5 bases). Germline V gene lookup returns CDR1 SQVTM and CDR2 ANQGSEA. The V gene lost 7 bases and the J gene lost 8 bases, with 18 bases spanning the gap. This CDR3 comprises 13 residues. CDR3 nucleotide sequence: TGCAGCGCGGGGGAGTCGGGGGGAGACACCATATATTTT. This encodes CSAGESGGDTIYF.

The chain couples TRBV6-1 to TRBJ1-1, with a tentative D call TRBD1 (5 bases). CDR1 is MNHNS, CDR2 SASEGT, per germline. Trimming took off 3 bases at V and 10 bases at J, with 15 bases between the two ends. CDR3 length: 13 residues. This CDR3 is CASSDTGRAPAFF. CDR3 sequence (DNA): TGTGCCAGCAGTGATACGGGCAGGGCCCCAGCTTTCTTT.

This rearrangement joins TRBV5-1 to TRBJ2-3, with 7 bases identical to TRBD1. This CDR3 has 14 amino acids. V lost 4 bases to trimming and J lost 2 bases; unmatched junction nucleotides: 4. Germline values: CDR1 SGHRS, CDR2 YFSETQ. CDR3 amino acids: CASSPGQSTDTQYF. The CDR3 bases are TGCGCCAGCAGCCCGGGACAGTCCACAGATACGCAGTATTTT.

The rearrangement uses TRBV28 and TRBJ2-3; 8 nucleotides line up with TRBD2. V dropped 2 bases and J dropped 4; count of bases not matched to a gene: 11. The CDR3 sequence is 17 residues long. Germline-derived CDR1 and CDR2 are MDHEN and SYDVKM. As DNA, the CDR3 is TGTGCCAGCAGTTTACCCCGGGGAGCGGGAGTCGCAGATACGCAGTATTTT. Amino acids: CASSLPRGAGVADTQYF.

The chain recombines TRBV3-1 (or the pseudogene TRBV3-2) with TRBJ1-1; D is uncertain. V was cut by 0 bases and J by 1 base, with 6 bases left in between. The germline gives CDR1 LGHDT, CDR2 YNNKEL (reference sequence). The CDR3 contains 14 residues. The CDR3 bases are TGTGCCAGCAGCCAAGATCGGGGGAACACTGAAGCTTTCTTT. This gives the protein CASSQDRGNTEAFF.

The gene calls are TRBV19 and TRBJ2-3; 9 bases are shared with TRBD1. The CDR3 is 15 amino acids. CDR1 LNHDA and CDR2 SQIVND come from the germline V gene (reference sequence). Trimming cost V 5 bases and J 1 base; bases outside gene matches: 4. The CDR3 DNA is TGTGCCAGTAGTGTGGACAGGGGCCGCACAGATACGCAGTATTTT. Encoded protein: CASSVDRGRTDTQYF. The full variable domain, in which reference TRBV19 and TRBJ2-3 provide the parts outside the CDR3, is DGGITQSPKYLFRKEGQNVTLSCEQNLNHDAMYWYRQDPGQGLRLIYYSQIVNDFQKGDIAEGYSVSREKKESFPLTVTSAQKNPTAFYLCASSVDRGRTDTQYFGPGTRLTVL.

This sequence joins TRBV6-1 and TRBJ2-5; D remains ambiguous. The CDR3 is 13 amino acids. Germline V gives CDR1 MNHNS, CDR2 SASEGT. Trimming removed 1 base at V and 5 bases at J, with 8 bases between. CDR3 loop: CASSEGIRETQYF. CDR3 sequence (DNA): TGTGCCAGCAGTGAAGGAATCCGGGAGACCCAGTACTTC.

V usage is TRBV7-6 and J usage is TRBJ2-1, with 7 bases fitting TRBD2. CDR1 and CDR2 from the germline V gene are SGHVS and FNYEAQ. Losses at the gene ends were 5 bases for V and 0 bases for J; bases not matched to a gene: 7. The CDR3 extends over 16 amino acids. For the CDR3, the DNA is TGTGCCAGCAGCGGCTTGCGGGGGAGCTCCTACAATGAGCAGTTCTTC. It specifies CASSGLRGSSYNEQFF.

The chain couples TRBV18 to TRBJ2-1; D may be TRBD2 (6 bases). The germline V gene encodes CDR1 KGHSH and CDR2 LQKENI. This CDR3 spans 17 amino acids. V shed 3 bases and J shed 9 bases, with 24 bases lying between them. The CDR3 region is CASSPMYYRADGSEQFF. The CDR3 DNA reads TGTGCCAGCTCACCGATGTATTATCGGGCGGACGGGAGTGAGCAGTTCTTC.

V usage is TRBV10-3 and J usage is TRBJ1-3, with no clear D. Germline CDR1 is ENHRY and CDR2 is SYGVKD. Trimming took off 10 bases at V and 7 bases at J, with 14 bases between the two ends. This CDR3 has 12 residues. CDR3 DNA sequence: TGTGCCACCTCGGGTTCGGGGAACACCATATATTTT. Translating it yields CATSGSGNTIYF.

The chain has TRBV7-9 and TRBJ2-1; 15 nucleotides agree with TRBD2. Germline loops: CDR1 SEHNR, CDR2 FQNEAQ (reference sequence). The CDR3 contains 21 residues. V gave up 5 bases and J gave up 0 bases; unmatched junction bases: 14. The DNA for the CDR3 is TGTGCCAGCAGCCGGGGATTGGGACTAGCGGGGGGTGTTAACTCCTACAATGAGCAGTTCTTC. This translates into CASSRGLGLAGGVNSYNEQFF.

The chain joins TRBV6-6 to TRBJ1-5; D is ambiguous. Germline assignment: CDR1 MNHNY and CDR2 SVGAGI (reference sequence). CDR3 length: 14 residues. Trimming shortened V by 6 bases and J by 5 bases, and 14 bases separated the two germline ends. CDR3 residues: CASSHPRQDQPQHF. CDR3 nucleotides: TGTGCCAGCAGCCACCCAAGACAAGATCAGCCCCAGCATTTT.

This clone has just a few counts. The chain is built from TRBV10-1 and TRBJ2-3; 15 nucleotides match TRBD2. CDR3 length equals 22 residues. Germline V gene sequence: CDR1 WNHNN, CDR2 SYGVQD (reference sequence). Unmatched junction bases numbered 19, after V lost 5 bases and J lost 1 base. CDR3 nucleotides: TGCGCCAGCAGTCCCTCCCCACTCACCGGGACTAGCGGGGGGCGGCGCACAGATACGCAGTATTTT. The encoded protein is CASSPSPLTGTSGGRRTDTQYF.